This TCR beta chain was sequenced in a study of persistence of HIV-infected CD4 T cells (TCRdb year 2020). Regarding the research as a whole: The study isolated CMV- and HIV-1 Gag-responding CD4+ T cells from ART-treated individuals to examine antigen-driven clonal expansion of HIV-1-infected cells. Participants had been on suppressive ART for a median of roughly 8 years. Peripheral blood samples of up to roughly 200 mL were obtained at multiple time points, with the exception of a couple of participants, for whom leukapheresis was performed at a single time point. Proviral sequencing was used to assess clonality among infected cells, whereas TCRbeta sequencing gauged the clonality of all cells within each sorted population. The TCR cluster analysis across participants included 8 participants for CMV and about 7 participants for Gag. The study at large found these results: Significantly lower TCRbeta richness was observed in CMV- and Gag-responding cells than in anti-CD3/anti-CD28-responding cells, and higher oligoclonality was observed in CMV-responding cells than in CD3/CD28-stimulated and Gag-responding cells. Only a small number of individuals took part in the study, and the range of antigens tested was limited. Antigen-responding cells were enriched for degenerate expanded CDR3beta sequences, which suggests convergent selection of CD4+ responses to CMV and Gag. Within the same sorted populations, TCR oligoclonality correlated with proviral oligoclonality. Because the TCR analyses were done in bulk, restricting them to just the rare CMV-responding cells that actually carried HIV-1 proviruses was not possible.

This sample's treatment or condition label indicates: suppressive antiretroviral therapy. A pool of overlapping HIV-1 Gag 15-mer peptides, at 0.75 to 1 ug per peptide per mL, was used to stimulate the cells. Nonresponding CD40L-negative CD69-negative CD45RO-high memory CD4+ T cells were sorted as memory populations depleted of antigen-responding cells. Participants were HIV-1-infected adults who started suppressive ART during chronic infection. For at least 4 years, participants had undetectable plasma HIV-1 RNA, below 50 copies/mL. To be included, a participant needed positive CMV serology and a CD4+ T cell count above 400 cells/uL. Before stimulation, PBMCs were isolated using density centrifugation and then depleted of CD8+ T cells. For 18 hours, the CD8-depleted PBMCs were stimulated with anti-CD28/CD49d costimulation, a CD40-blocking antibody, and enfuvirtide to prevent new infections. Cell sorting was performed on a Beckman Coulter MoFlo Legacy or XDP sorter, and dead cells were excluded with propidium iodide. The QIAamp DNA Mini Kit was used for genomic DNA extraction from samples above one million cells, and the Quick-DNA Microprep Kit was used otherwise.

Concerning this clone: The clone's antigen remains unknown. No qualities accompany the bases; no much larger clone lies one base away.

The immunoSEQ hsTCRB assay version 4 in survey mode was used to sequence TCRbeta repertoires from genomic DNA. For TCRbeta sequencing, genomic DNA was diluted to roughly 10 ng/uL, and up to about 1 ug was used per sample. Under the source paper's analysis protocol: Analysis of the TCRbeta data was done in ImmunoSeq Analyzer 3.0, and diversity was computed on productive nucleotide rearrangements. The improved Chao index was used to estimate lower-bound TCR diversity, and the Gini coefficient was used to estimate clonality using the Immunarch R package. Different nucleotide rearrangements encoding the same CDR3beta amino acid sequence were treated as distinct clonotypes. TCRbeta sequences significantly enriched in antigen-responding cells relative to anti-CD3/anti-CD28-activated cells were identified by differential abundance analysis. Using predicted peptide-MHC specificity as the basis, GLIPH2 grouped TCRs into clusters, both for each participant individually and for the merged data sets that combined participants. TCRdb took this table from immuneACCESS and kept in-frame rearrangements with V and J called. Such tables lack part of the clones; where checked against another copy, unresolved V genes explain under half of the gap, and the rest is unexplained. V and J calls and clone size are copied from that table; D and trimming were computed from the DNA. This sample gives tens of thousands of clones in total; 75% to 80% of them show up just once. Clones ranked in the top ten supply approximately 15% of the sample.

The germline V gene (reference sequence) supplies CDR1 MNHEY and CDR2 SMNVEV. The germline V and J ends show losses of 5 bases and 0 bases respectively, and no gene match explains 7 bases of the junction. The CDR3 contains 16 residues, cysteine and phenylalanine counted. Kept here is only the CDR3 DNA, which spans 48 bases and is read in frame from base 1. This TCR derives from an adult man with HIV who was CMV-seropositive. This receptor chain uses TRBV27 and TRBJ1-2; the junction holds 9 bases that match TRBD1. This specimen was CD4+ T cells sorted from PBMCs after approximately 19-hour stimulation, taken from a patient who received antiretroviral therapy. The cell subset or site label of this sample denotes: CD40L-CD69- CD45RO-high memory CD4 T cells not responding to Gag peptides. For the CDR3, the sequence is CASSPYRGQANYGYTF. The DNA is TGTGCCAGCAGTCCATACAGGGGGCAGGCTAACTATGGCTACACCTTC.